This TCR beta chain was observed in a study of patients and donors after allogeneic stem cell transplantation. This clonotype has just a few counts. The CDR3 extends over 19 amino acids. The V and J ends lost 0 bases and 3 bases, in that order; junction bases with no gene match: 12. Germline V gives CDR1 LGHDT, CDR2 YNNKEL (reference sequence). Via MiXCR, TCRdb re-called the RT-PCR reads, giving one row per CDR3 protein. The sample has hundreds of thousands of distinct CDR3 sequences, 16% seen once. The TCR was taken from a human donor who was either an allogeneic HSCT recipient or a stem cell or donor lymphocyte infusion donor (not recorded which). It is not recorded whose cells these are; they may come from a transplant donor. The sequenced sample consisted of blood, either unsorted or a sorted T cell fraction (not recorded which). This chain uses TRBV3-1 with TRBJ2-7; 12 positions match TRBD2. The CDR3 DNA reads TGTGCCAGCAGCCAAGATCCTAGAACTACTAGCGGGAGGTTCTACGAGCAGTACTTC. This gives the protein CASSQDPRTTSGRFYEQYF.